This TCR beta chain came from a study of blood T cell repertoires in COVID-19 (dated by TCRdb to 2019 to 2021). Study-wide context: Samples from collaborators originated in the United States, Italy and Spain and spanned both the acute and convalescent phases of COVID-19. The prospective study material was composed of cDNA or gDNA derived from T cells, B-cell-depleted T cells, or PBMCs. Deeply sampled blood TCRbeta repertoires from subjects exposed to, actively infected with, or recovered from COVID-19 were included in the dataset. A freely available public database, intended as a resource for researchers studying the immune response to SARS-CoV-2, is where the repertoires were released. Samples came from the ongoing ImmuneRACE study (first 160 participants) plus 1,254 subjects from 6 global collaborators. Sample metadata almost always included a de-identified subject ID, COVID-19 status, age in years and sex. HLA class I and class II types, where available, came from metadata supplied by the sample provider rather than from assay-based typing. Beyond this particular receptor, the publication reports: The amount of clinical and demographic metadata varied by source and participant and was provided uncurated.

V gives up 0 bases and J gives up 2 bases, and the segment between their germline ends measures 6 bases. Based on the germline V gene, the CDR1 and CDR2 sequences are SGHRS and YFSETQ. The CDR3 goes from the cysteine to the phenylalanine over 13 residues. The sequence is cut down to CDR3 DNA, 39 bases in frame from base 1. Comments on this clone: Its target antigen remains unknown. Per-nucleotide qualities are absent, and no much larger clonotype sits a single base away.

Each collaborating institution followed its own protocols to collect whole blood in K2EDTA tubes. For TCRbeta analysis, collaborators shipped samples in one of three forms: frozen whole blood, isolated PBMCs, or DNA extracted from either of those sample types. TCRbeta CDR3 regions were amplified from genomic DNA using the immunoSEQ Assay, a bias-controlled multiplex PCR. Under the source paper's analysis protocol: The number of nucleated cells in each sample was estimated from the amplification of reference gene primers within the assay. To quantify the absolute abundance of each unique TCRbeta CDR3 rearrangement, sequence reads were collapsed and filtered. For each sample, productive Simpson clonality was calculated as the square root of Simpson's diversity index across productive rearrangements. TCRdb provides this immuneACCESS table in a form limited to in-frame rearrangements. Some clones are lacking; in checked studies, under half of them reflect an unresolved V gene, and why the rest are absent is not known. The DNA gave D and trimming, while V, J and clone size come from that table. The sample records approximately 250,000 clones, around 86% of which are singletons. The top ten constitute about 4% of the sample.

The receptor was derived from a man between 18 and 35 years old with active or convalescent COVID-19. This sequence uses TRBV5-1 and TRBJ2-7; 5 matching bases give a weak D call of TRBD2. Sequenced input: peripheral blood. CDR3 region: CASSLETTYEQYF. The DNA is as follows: TGCGCCAGCAGCTTGGAGACTACCTACGAGCAGTACTTC.